A selection of T cell receptor beta chains follows, all from one sample in a study of technical replicates of blood from a few donors. Produced via immunoSEQ multiplex PCR; TCRdb's table is partial and in-frame only. The profile shows 85,000 to 100,000 clones, about 95% of them singletons. The sequenced sample was T cells isolated from PBMCs. The origin of the receptors is a human donor in good health. The CDR3 runs from the conserved cysteine through the conserved F or W. Fields, in order: V gene, J gene, D gene, CDR3 DNA, CDR3 protein. The D gene is left open where the match is weak.

>TRBV5-4|TRBJ2-1|TRBD2
TGTGCTGCTAGCGGGAGAACCAATGAGCAGTTCTTC
CAASGRTNEQFF
>TRBV9|TRBJ1-5|TRBD1
TGTGCCTCCTCCAGGGGGGCTAGTCAGCCCCAGCATTTT
CASSRGASQPQHF
>TRBV7-8|TRBJ2-5|-
TGTGCCAGCAGCGGAGTAGCCCGGAGTGTACGAGAGACCCAGTACTTC
CASSGVARSVRETQYF
>TRBV10-1|TRBJ2-3|-
TGCGCCAGCAGTGAGACAGGGCCAGATACGCAGTATTTT
CASSETGPDTQYF
>TRBV9|TRBJ2-3|-
TGTGCCAGCAGCACCCGGACAGATACGCAGTATTTT
CASSTRTDTQYF
>TRBV28|TRBJ1-4|TRBD1
TGTGCCAGCAGATCGGGACAGCCTAATGAAAAACTGTTTTTT
CASRSGQPNEKLFF
>TRBV27|TRBJ1-2|-
TGTGCCAGCAGTTCCCCAGGGGAGCATGGCTACACCTTC
CASSSPGEHGYTF
>TRBV2|TRBJ2-5|TRBD2
TGTGCCAGCAGTGAGGGTGGGGCGGGGGGCCAAGAGACCCAGTACTTC
CASSEGGAGGQETQYF
>TRBV27|TRBJ2-7|TRBD2
TGTGCCAGCAGTTTAAAACGCCAGACTAGCGGCTACGAGCAGTACTTC
CASSLKRQTSGYEQYF
>TRBV29-1|TRBJ1-2|-
TGCAGCGTTTTGCGGGAAGAGGTCTATGGCTACACCTTC
CSVLREEVYGYTF
>TRBV4-1|TRBJ2-5|TRBD2
TGCGCCAGCAGCCCCTCGGAACTAGCGGGGTACCAAGAGACCCAGTACTTC
CASSPSELAGYQETQYF
>TRBV13|TRBJ2-3|-
TGTGCCAGCAGCCACGGCGGGGCTAGCACAGATACGCAGTATTTT
CASSHGGASTDTQYF
>TRBV7-2|TRBJ1-5|-
TGTGCCAGCAGCTTAGTGAGCGGGGGTAGTAGTCAGCCCCAGCATTTT
CASSLVSGGSSQPQHF
>TRBV7-9|TRBJ1-4|-
TGTGCCAGCAGCTTAGTACCGCGACAGACTACTAATGAAAAACTGTTTTTT
CASSLVPRQTTNEKLFF